This T cell receptor beta chain was found in a study of CD8 T cells in ankylosing spondylitis. There are a few counts of this clonotype. Its antigen remains unidentified. Study results and limitations: Reportedly, significant enrichment of disease-linked clones occurred in matched ankylosing spondylitis synovial fluid. A TCR beta motif of eight highly homologous variants appeared characteristic of ankylosing spondylitis blood.

Quantitative 5'-RACE with molecular barcodes was used to make the TCR beta libraries. Each CDR3 protein gets one entry after TCRdb re-called the 5' RACE reads with MiXCR. In the table there are some 840,000 distinct CDR3 sequences, about 12% of which are singletons. Between the trimmed V and J ends, which lost 4 bases and 6 bases, there was a span of 15 bases. The CDR3 is 13 residues long. Germline CDR1 and CDR2: DFQATT and SNEGSKA (reference sequence). Sequencing was done on a sample of blood, either unsorted or a sorted T cell fraction (not recorded which). This chain joins TRBV20-1 and TRBJ1-2, with D unclear. This clonotype was obtained from a male donor with ankylosing spondylitis. This chain's CDR3 is CSATTGRPNGYTF. The CDR3 nucleotides read TGCAGTGCTACGACGGGTCGACCTAATGGCTACACCTTC.